This T cell receptor (beta chain) is drawn from a study of control samples from healthy donors and cancer patients. Only in-frame clones appear in the TCRdb table, and some are missing; sequencing was by immunoSEQ multiplex PCR. The repertoire holds roughly 140,000 clones, with roughly 90% as singletons. Sequenced: blood. The sequence was obtained from a man aged 25-40 years in good health.

The CDR3 nucleotides read TGTGCCAGCAGTGGGACAGGGGGCAGCGAGCAGTACTTC. It translates to CASSGTGGSEQYF. The chain recombines TRBV2 with TRBJ2-7, with 11 bases fitting TRBD1. The germline V gene has CDR1 SNHLY and CDR2 FYNNEI. After removal of 4 bases from V and 6 bases from J, the junction contained 2 bases not matched to a gene. The CDR3 sequence is 13 residues long. Based on the CDR3 plus reference TRBV2 and TRBJ2-7, the full variable domain is EPEVTQTPSHQVTQMGQEVILRCVPISNHLYFYWYRQILGQKVEFLVSFYNNEISEKSEIFDDQFSVERPDGSNFTLKIRSTKLEDSAMYFCASSGTGGSEQYFGPGTRLTVT.